This T cell receptor beta chain appears in the sequencing data of a study of a mutant IDH1 vaccine in newly diagnosed glioma. Study as a whole: Males made up roughly 60% and females 37.5% of treated patients, whose mean age was approximately 43 years. Study-wide results and caveats: Changes in top peripheral clonotypes did not appear linked to pseudoprogression.

Concerning this clone itself: Antigen: not known.

Sequenced by immunoSEQ multiplex PCR; TCRdb stores in-frame clones only, minus some. This table holds fewer than 65,000 clones, 80% found once. Time point described: week 11, during vaccination. Doses comprised 300 ug of mutant IDH1 20-mer peptide each, plus topical imiquimod. The study enrolled donors with new WHO grade 3 or 4 IDH1-mutant, ATRX-lost astrocytomas. The CDR3 runs to 14 residues. V was pared by 7 bases and J by 0 bases, with 14 bases between. CDR1 and CDR2 from the germline V gene are SQVTM and ANQGSEA. The origin of this receptor is a man aged 50 or older with glioma. The sample was PBMCs, taken from a glioma patient whose treatment included an IDH1 peptide vaccine. The chain employs TRBV29-1 and TRBJ2-3; a weak D match, TRBD1 (7 bases). CDR3 sequence (DNA): TGCAGCGCCTCGACAGGGACTAGCACAGATACGCAGTATTTT. Encoded protein: CSASTGTSTDTQYF.